This passage covers 8 T cell receptor beta chains from one sample sequenced in a study of T cell repertoires in cytomegalovirus infection. In TCRdb, the reads were re-called with MiXCR into one record per CDR3 protein. The table records around 740,000 distinct CDR3 sequences, roughly 36% of them present only once. Sequenced input: PBMCs. The receptor source for this set is a human donor in good health (CMV status not recorded). Some clones in this sample may be carry-over from other donors' samples.

On this clonotype: The conserved final phenylalanine or tryptophan is absent from the CDR3, which likely points to a read error. V gene TRBV5-1 combines with J gene TRBJ1-1, with a tentative D call TRBD1 (6 bases). Germline assignment: CDR1 SGHRS and CDR2 YFSETQ. V lost 4 bases to trimming and J lost 4 bases, with 11 bases between them. The CDR3 sequence is 13 residues long. CDR3 residues: CASSTTGSTEAFC. The CDR3 nucleotides are TGCGCCAGCAGCACTACAGGGAGCACTGAAGCTTTCTGT.

This chain links TRBV9 with TRBJ2-3; perhaps TRBD2 as D (6 bases). Trimming shortened V by 4 bases and J by 6 bases, and 15 bases separated the two germline ends. The CDR3 consists of 14 residues. Germline V gene lookup returns CDR1 SGDLS and CDR2 YYNGEE. CDR3 coding DNA: TGTGCCAGCAGCCCGCCGACTAGTGCGGATACGCAGTATTTT. This gives the protein CASSPPTSADTQYF.

This clonotype was counted many times. The genes are TRBV4-1 and TRBJ1-4; 8 bases are shared with TRBD1. The germline gives CDR1 MGHRA, CDR2 YSYEKL. CDR3 length: 18 residues. The V segment lost 2 bases and the J segment 4 bases; nucleotides outside the gene matches: 12. CDR3: CASSQQGVSTGDNEKLFF. In DNA, the CDR3 is TGCGCCAGCAGCCAACAGGGGGTATCGACAGGGGATAATGAAAAACTGTTTTTT.

The chain uses TRBV4-1 and TRBJ2-5; D perhaps matches TRBD1 (6 bases). Looked up from germline, CDR1 is MGHRA and CDR2 is YSYEKL. There are 15 residues in the CDR3. V lost 0 bases and J 4 bases, leaving 12 bases between the germline ends. CDR3 residues: CASSQEQGGGETQYF. Here the CDR3 DNA reads TGCGCCAGCAGCCAAGAACAGGGTGGCGGAGAGACCCAGTACTTC.

About this clonotype: This is likely a read error, given that the CDR3 carries no conserved phenylalanine or tryptophan at its end. CDR3 sequence (DNA): TGTGCCAGCAGTGTACCGGGACAGGCCCGAGAGACCCAGTACGTC. It encodes CASSVPGQARETQYV. The V gene is TRBV6-1, the J gene TRBJ2-5, with 8 bases matching TRBD1. The CDR3 length is 15 residues. V dropped 4 bases and J dropped 4; count of bases not matched to a gene: 8. Germline CDR1 MNHNS, CDR2 SASEGT.

This clonotype was seen repeatedly, ten times or more. At one boundary the junction diverges from the germline segment, which might be a read error. The chain uses TRBV7-7 and TRBJ1-5; D gene unclear. CDR3 length: 16 residues. Per germline, CDR1 SSHAT and CDR2 FNYEAQ (reference sequence). CDR3 sequence: CASSAHSSVRDQPQHF. The CDR3 nucleotides read TGTGCTAGCAGCGCCCACAGCTCCGTACGGGATCAGCCCCAGCATTTT. Looking up the rest from reference TRBV7-7 and TRBJ1-5 gives the full variable domain: GAGVSQSPRYKVTKRGQDVTLRCDPISSHATLYWYQQALGQGPEFLTYFNYEAQPDKSGLPSDRFSAERPEGSISTLTIQRTEQRDSAMYRCASSAHSSVRDQPQHFGDGTRLSIL.

On this clonotype: This may come from a read error, since a much larger clone is one base off. The chain carries TRBV6-2 or TRBV6-3 and TRBJ1-4, with D possibly matching TRBD1 (6 bases). This CDR3 region has 13 residues. Trimming pared 1 base from V and 10 bases from J, leaving 10 bases between. Germline CDR1 and CDR2: MNHEY and SVGEGT. The CDR3 is CASSYLGGGKLFF. The CDR3 coding sequence is TGTGCCAGCAGTTACTTAGGGGGTGGAAAACTGTTTTTT.

This clonotype came up a few times. V and J are TRBV10-3 and TRBJ1-5; D might be TRBD1 (6 bases). Germline CDR1 and CDR2: ENHRY and SYGVKD. Trimming took off 6 bases at V and 6 bases at J, with 12 bases between the two ends. CDR3 size: 13 residues. The CDR3 region has the DNA TGTGCCATCAGACAGGGAATGGGTCAGCCCCAGCATTTT. Translation gives CAIRQGMGQPQHF.